The entry that follows covers one T cell receptor beta chain sequence. Produced via immunoSEQ multiplex PCR; TCRdb's table is partial and in-frame only. The sample consists of 110,000 or so clones, 81% of them appearing once. The data were obtained in a study of blood T cell repertoires in COVID-19. Across the whole study: Sites across the United States, Italy and Spain contributed samples from acute and convalescent COVID-19. Sample material is recorded as cDNA or gDNA derived from T cells, B-cell-depleted T cells, or PBMCs.

V lost 0 bases, J lost 8 bases, and 2 bases stayed unmatched. Germline V lookup: CDR1 SGHRS, CDR2 YFSETQ. The CDR3 is 15 residues long. The chain employs TRBV5-1 and TRBJ1-6, with 10 bases lining up with TRBD1. Sequencing was done on a sample of peripheral blood. The origin of this receptor is a man over 45 with acute or convalescent COVID-19. The CDR3, as DNA: TGCGCCAGCAGCTTGGCAGGGACAGGGGATTCACCCCTCCACTTT. It translates to CASSLAGTGDSPLHF.